The present TCR beta chain was sequenced within a study of vaccination and CD4 T cells after COVID-19. In regard to this clonotype: Its matching antigen is unknown.

Treatment noted: approximately 9-day PBMC culture with coronavirus spike peptide pools or control peptides (ViraFEST assay). The CDR3 extends over 13 amino acids. V was clipped by 4 bases and J by 4 bases, with 10 bases between them. Sequencing of DNA taken from cultured CD4+ T cells relied on the Oncomine TCR Beta short-read assay. TCRdb ran MiXCR on the PCR reads and lists one entry per CDR3 protein. The data show around 9,400 distinct CDR3 sequences, about 25% seen once. This sequence was found in a human donor who had recovered from COVID-19. This chain links TRBV23-1 with TRBJ1-1, with D unresolved. TRBV23-1 is flagged as an ORF with uncertain function. This material consisted of CD4+ T cells from blood, cultured in vitro, taken after SARS-CoV-2 vaccination. The CDR3 sequence: CASSRVDTTEAFF. Here the CDR3 DNA reads TGCGCCAGCAGTCGGGTGGATACCACTGAAGCTTTCTTT.